Shown below are 3 T cell receptor beta chains from a single sample sequenced in a study of immune cell composition in non-small cell lung cancer. The normal lung sample lay at least 3 cm, and maximally far, from the tumour. Sequenced by immunoSEQ multiplex PCR; TCRdb stores in-frame clones only, minus some. The sample carries approximately 3,000 clones, roughly two thirds recorded once. The sample taken for sequencing was non-adjacent lung tissue. These receptors all come from a human donor with non-small cell lung cancer.

This clone qualifies as large. The chain carries TRBV18 and TRBJ2-3, with D uncertain. Germline-derived CDR1 and CDR2 are KGHSH and LQKENI. CDR3 length: 15 amino acids. The V and J ends lost 6 bases and 1 base respectively, with 14 bases between them. As DNA, the CDR3 is TGTGCCAGCTCCCCTCGGCAGGTCGGCACAGATACGCAGTATTTT. Residues: CASSPRQVGTDTQYF.

The chain recombines TRBV6-5 with TRBJ2-3, with unresolved D. V lost 4 bases and J 0 bases, leaving 14 bases between the germline ends. The CDR3 covers 16 residues. Looked up from germline, CDR1 is MNHEY and CDR2 is SVGAGI. Written as DNA, the CDR3 is TGTGCCAGCAGTTTCTTCTCGTCTTCTAGCACAGATACGCAGTATTTT. Translation gives CASSFFSSSSTDTQYF.

The J gene is TRBJ2-1, the V gene TRBV18, with TRBD2 identical over 11 bases. The CDR3 is 16 residues long. The germline CDR1 and CDR2 sequences are KGHSH and LQKENI. The ends lost 2 bases at V and 2 bases at J; junction bases unmatched: 2. This CDR3 is CASSPTSGGTYNEQFF. The CDR3 DNA sequence: TGTGCCAGCTCACCAACTAGCGGGGGAACCTACAATGAGCAGTTCTTC. Looking up the rest from reference TRBV18 and TRBJ2-1 gives the full variable domain: NAGVMQNPRHLVRRRGQEARLRCSPMKGHSHVYWYRQLPEEGLKFMVYLQKENIIDESGMPKERFSAEFPKEGPSILRIQQVVRGDSAAYFCASSPTSGGTYNEQFFGPGTRLTVL.